A selection of T cell receptor beta chains follows, all from one sample in a study of technical replicates of blood from a handful of donors. The data were produced by immunoSEQ multiplex PCR, yet TCRdb's version contains in-frame clones alone and is incomplete. In the table there are tens of thousands of clones, approximately 86% of which are singletons. The sequenced material came from PBMCs. The receptor source for this set is a human donor in good health. Some clones in this sample may be carry-over from other donors' samples. CDR3s include the opening cysteine and the closing phenylalanine or tryptophan. Each record gives: J gene, V gene, clone size, D gene, CDR3 DNA, CDR3 protein. A D gene is named only where the DNA matches it firmly. The size field is filled for only some rows; it gives once, few, many or a size class.

TRBJ2-4,TRBV5-4,-,TRBD1,TGTGCCAGCAGCCCCCGGGACAGAAAACCTAACATTCAGTACTTC,CASSPRDRKPNIQYF
TRBJ2-7,TRBV4-3,-,TRBD1,TGCGCCAGCAGCCAGGGACAGGGGGTATCGAACGAGCAGTACTTC,CASSQGQGVSNEQYF
TRBJ2-7,TRBV18,-,-,TGTGCCAGCTCACCGGCTAGCACCTACGAGCAGTACTTC,CASSPASTYEQYF
TRBJ2-3,TRBV12-5,once,TRBD2,TGTGCTAGTGGTTTAGGGGCAGGTACTAGCGGGAGTGGTAGCGCAGATACGCAGTATTTT,CASGLGAGTSGSGSADTQYF
TRBJ2-7,TRBV7-2,once,-,TGTGCCAGCACCCGCGGAGGTTCGGAGCAGCAGTACTTC,CASTRGGSEQQYF
TRBJ2-2,TRBV9,-,-,TGTGCCAGCAGCGTGGGACTTCCCGACACCGGGGAGCTGTTTTTT,CASSVGLPDTGELFF
TRBJ1-6,TRBV14,once,TRBD1,TGTGCCAGCAGCCTGGACAGGGGCTCACCCCTCCACTTT,CASSLDRGSPLHF
TRBJ1-4,TRBV4-3,-,TRBD1,TGCGCCAGCAGCCAAGGGACAGGGGGAACTAATGAAAAACTGTTTTTT,CASSQGTGGTNEKLFF
TRBJ1-1,TRBV10-2,few,-,TGCGCCAGCAGTGCCTCGAGGGCAGGGAACACTGAAGCTTTCTTT,CASSASRAGNTEAFF
TRBJ2-7,TRBV4-1,once,-,TGCGCCAGCAGCCAAGATTCCGGGGTCGCCTACGAGCAGTACTTC,CASSQDSGVAYEQYF
TRBJ1-1,TRBV19,-,TRBD1,TGTGCCACGGGACAGGGCTTTTATACTGAAGCTTTCTTT,CATGQGFYTEAFF
TRBJ2-7,TRBV7-9,-,TRBD2,TGTGCCAGCAGCTTAATTGGTCTAGCGGGAGAGGGTTCCTACGAGCAGTACTTC,CASSLIGLAGEGSYEQYF
TRBJ2-3,TRBV5-1,-,TRBD2,TGCGCCAGCAGCCCAGCGGGGGGGTTAGATACGCAGTATTTT,CASSPAGGLDTQYF
TRBJ1-1,TRBV4-1,few,-,TGCGCCAGCAGCCAGCCAGGGGCAAGTTTTGCAGCTTTCTTT,CASSQPGASFAAFF
TRBJ2-7,TRBV4-1,-,TRBD2,TGCGCCAGCAGCCTTACAGGACTAGCGGGTGACGAGCAGTACTTC,CASSLTGLAGDEQYF
TRBJ2-5,TRBV10-3,few,-,TGTGCCATCAATCTGGGGCGGGAGACCCAGTACTTC,CAINLGRETQYF
TRBJ1-2,TRBV2,-,-,TGTGCCAGCAGTGATCGGCAGGGGAACTATGGCTACACCTTC,CASSDRQGNYGYTF
TRBJ1-2,TRBV5-5,-,TRBD1,TGTGCCAGCAGCTTGGCCCAGGGGGCAGGTGGCTACACCTTC,CASSLAQGAGGYTF
TRBJ2-7,TRBV19,many,-,TGTGCCAGTAGTATTGAGGACAGCTACGAGCAGTACTTC,CASSIEDSYEQYF
TRBJ1-6,TRBV5-1,-,-,TGCGCCAGCAGCTTGGGTGAGGGCGGTTCACCCCTCCACTTT,CASSLGEGGSPLHF
TRBJ1-2,TRBV15,many,-,TGTGCCACCAGCAGGGAATTTACAGGGAAGGAAGGCTACACCTTC,CATSREFTGKEGYTF
TRBJ2-2,TRBV19,-,-,TGTGCCAGTAGTATCGTCGGGGCGAACACCGGGGAGCTGTTTTTT,CASSIVGANTGELFF
TRBJ2-7,TRBV5-1,-,-,TGCGCCAGCAGCTTGGGTGGAACGGCGGGACCCTACGAGCAGTACTTC,CASSLGGTAGPYEQYF
TRBJ2-1,TRBV4-2,-,-,TGTGCCAGCAGCCAAGAGTTCGGGGATGAGCAGTTCTTC,CASSQEFGDEQFF
TRBJ2-3,TRBV4-3,few,TRBD2,TGCGCCAGCAGCCAAGCCGGCGGGGGTCCTAGCACAGATACGCAGTATTTT,CASSQAGGGPSTDTQYF
TRBJ2-7,TRBV19,-,-,TGTGCCAGTAGTAGATCAAGCGCCACTACTTCCTACGAGCAGTACTTC,CASSRSSATTSYEQYF
TRBJ2-3,TRBV2,-,TRBD2,TGTGCCAGCAGTCTGACTAGCAGTTTTTTAGATACGCAGTATTTT,CASSLTSSFLDTQYF
TRBJ1-1,TRBV6-5,many,-,TGTGCCAGCAGTTACTCGCAGGGGCGGAACACTGAAGCTTTCTTT,CASSYSQGRNTEAFF
TRBJ2-6,TRBV18,-,-,TGTGCCAGCTCACCACCGATGCCTCCCGGGGCTGGGGCCAACGTCCTGACTTTC,CASSPPMPPGAGANVLTF
TRBJ2-1,TRBV5-1,-,-,TGCGCCAGCAGGGAAACTAACTACAATGAGCAGTTCTTC,CASRETNYNEQFF
TRBJ1-1,TRBV18,few,-,TGTGCCAGCTCACCACCCGACAGTAACCTTAACACTGAAGCTTTCTTT,CASSPPDSNLNTEAFF
TRBJ2-1,TRBV29-1,-,TRBD2,TGCAGCGTTACATTTGGGACTAGCGGGCTAATGAGCTCCTACAATGAGCAGTTCTTC,CSVTFGTSGLMSSYNEQFF
TRBJ2-7,TRBV19,-,TRBD1,TGTGCCAGTAGTCGGACAGGGGGCGACGAGCAGTACTTC,CASSRTGGDEQYF
TRBJ2-7,TRBV7-2,-,TRBD2,TGTGCCAGCAGATCTAGCGGAGTCTCCTACGAGCAGTACTTC,CASRSSGVSYEQYF
TRBJ1-1,TRBV20-1,-,TRBD1,TGCAGTGCTTGGACAGGTGAAGCTTTCTTT,CSAWTGEAFF
TRBJ2-7,TRBV18,-,-,TGTGCCAGCTCGCCGGGGAAGGAGCGTAGCTCCTACGAGCAGTACTTC,CASSPGKERSSYEQYF
TRBJ1-2,TRBV6-6,once,-,TGTGCCAGCAGTGGGAGGCCTGGCTACACCTTC,CASSGRPGYTF
TRBJ2-5,TRBV18,-,TRBD2,TGTGCCAGCTCACCCCTCAGACTAGCGGGACAAGAGACCCAGTACTTC,CASSPLRLAGQETQYF
TRBJ2-7,TRBV18,once,TRBD2,TGTGCCAGCTCACCCCTGTTTAGCGGGAAATCCTACGAGCAGTACTTC,CASSPLFSGKSYEQYF
TRBJ2-3,TRBV19,-,-,TGTGCCAGTAGCCGAGACTCGGGACTTATCAGCACAGATACGCAGTATTTT,CASSRDSGLISTDTQYF
TRBJ2-5,TRBV2,-,-,TGTGCCAGCAGTGAAGCGCTAGGCAGGGACCAAGAGACCCAGTACTTC,CASSEALGRDQETQYF
TRBJ2-7,TRBV7-2,-,TRBD1,TGTGCCAGCAGCGAGGGACAGGGGGAGGGCGAGCAGTACTTC,CASSEGQGEGEQYF
TRBJ2-7,TRBV10-3,-,-,TGTGCCATCCGAACGGAGGGCTACGAGCAGTACTTC,CAIRTEGYEQYF
TRBJ1-2,TRBV6-6,-,TRBD1,TGTGCCAGCAGTTACTCGGCAGGGGACAGTAACTATGGCTACACCTTC,CASSYSAGDSNYGYTF
TRBJ1-1,TRBV10-3,-,-,TGTGCCATCAGTGGGACAGCCAACACTGAAGCTTTCTTT,CAISGTANTEAFF
TRBJ1-4,TRBV2,-,TRBD1,TGTGCCAGCAGCAGGGGGACTAATGAAAAACTGTTTTTT,CASSRGTNEKLFF
TRBJ2-7,TRBV7-3,-,TRBD2,TGTGCCAGCGGAGAAGCGGGAGGCTACGAGCAGTACTTC,CASGEAGGYEQYF
TRBJ1-4,TRBV7-9,-,-,TGTGCCAGCAGCTTAGATGGGGGGAATCGGGAAAAACTGTTTTTT,CASSLDGGNREKLFF
TRBJ2-2,TRBV2,few,TRBD1,TGTGCCACCGGAAGGACAGGGCTCCCCGGGGAGCTGTTTTTT,CATGRTGLPGELFF
TRBJ2-2,TRBV5-4,-,-,TGTGCCAGCAGCTTGGATCTGTCGAACACCGGGGAGCTGTTTTTT,CASSLDLSNTGELFF
TRBJ2-1,TRBV4-3,-,TRBD2,TGCGCCAGCAGCCCCGGACTAGCGGACAATGAGCAGTTCTTC,CASSPGLADNEQFF
TRBJ1-5,TRBV2,-,-,TGTGCCAGCAGTGGCGGGACGGCGAATCAGCCCCAGCATTTT,CASSGGTANQPQHF
TRBJ2-1,TRBV18,-,-,TGTGCCAGCTCACCACAGGGGGTAGTGGGCAATGAGCAGTTCTTC,CASSPQGVVGNEQFF
TRBJ2-7,TRBV9,-,TRBD2,TGTGCCAGCAGCGTCTCCGGGACTACTTACGAGCAGTACTTC,CASSVSGTTYEQYF